This TCR beta chain is from a study of blood T cells in healthy people across ages. Primed by a sample-barcoded 5' primer and a J-beta primer mix, a second PCR proceeded for roughly 7 to 12 cycles. MiXCR was run by TCRdb on the 5' RACE reads, yielding one entry per CDR3 protein. The data hold roughly 1.5 million distinct CDR3 sequences, with less than 45% observed a single time. The CDR3 length is 14 residues. V shed 4 bases, J shed 10 bases, and the junction held 9 bases outside the gene matches. The germline V gene has CDR1 PRHDT and CDR2 FYEKMQ (reference sequence). This clonotype appeared many times. Ranging in age from about 6 to 95, the donors were healthy Caucasian individuals from Russia.

V and J are TRBV13 and TRBJ2-1, with TRBD2 matching 8 bases. The receptor was isolated from a woman between 18 and 30 years old in good health. The source material was blood. This CDR3 reads CASSSGLAGTEQFF. Written as DNA, the CDR3 is TGTGCCAGCAGCTCTGGGTTAGCGGGGACGGAGCAGTTCTTC.